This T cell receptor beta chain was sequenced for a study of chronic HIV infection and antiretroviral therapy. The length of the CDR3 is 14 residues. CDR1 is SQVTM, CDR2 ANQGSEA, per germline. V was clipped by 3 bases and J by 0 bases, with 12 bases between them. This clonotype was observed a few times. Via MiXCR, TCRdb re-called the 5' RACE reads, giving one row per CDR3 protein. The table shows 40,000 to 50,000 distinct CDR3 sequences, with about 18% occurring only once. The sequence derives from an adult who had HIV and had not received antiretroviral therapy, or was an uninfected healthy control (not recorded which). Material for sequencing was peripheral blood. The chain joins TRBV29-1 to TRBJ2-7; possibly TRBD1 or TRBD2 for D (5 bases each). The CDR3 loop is CSVEGDAGSYEQYF. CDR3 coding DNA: TGCAGCGTTGAGGGGGACGCAGGCTCCTACGAGCAGTACTTC.